A selection of T cell receptor beta chains follows, all from one sample in a study of blood T cell repertoires in COVID-19. Sequencing used immunoSEQ multiplex PCR; TCRdb keeps in-frame clones, though not all of them. The data contain some 20,000 clones, 90% of them singletons. The sequenced sample was peripheral blood. These receptors were obtained from a man in his 70s with acute or convalescent COVID-19. Each CDR3 is given without its conserved first and last residue. Fields, in order: V gene, J gene, CDR3 protein.

V gene: TRBV4-1
J gene: TRBJ2-2
CDR3 protein: ASSLRDRGTITGELF

V gene: TRBV6-1
J gene: TRBJ1-4
CDR3 protein: ASSETRTENEKLF

V gene: TRBV6-4
J gene: TRBJ2-2
CDR3 protein: ASSPGTGAPGELF

V gene: TRBV18
J gene: TRBJ2-7
CDR3 protein: ASSPSAGYEQY

V gene: TRBV2
J gene: TRBJ1-5
CDR3 protein: ASSFGQGSNQPQH

V gene: TRBV13
J gene: TRBJ2-3
CDR3 protein: ASRFLAGASGDTQY

V gene: TRBV6-4
J gene: TRBJ2-7
CDR3 protein: ASSQQGCEQY

V gene: TRBV3-1/TRBV3-2
J gene: TRBJ1-2
CDR3 protein: ASSPGQGDGYT

V gene: TRBV7-2
J gene: TRBJ1-5
CDR3 protein: ASSLTRSNQPQH

V gene: TRBV11-2
J gene: TRBJ2-7
CDR3 protein: ASRQMTGPYEQY

V gene: TRBV18
J gene: TRBJ1-1
CDR3 protein: ASSPRSSGNTEAF

V gene: TRBV7-2
J gene: TRBJ2-1
CDR3 protein: AVRDSGRASGEQF

V gene: TRBV5-1
J gene: TRBJ2-3
CDR3 protein: ASSSGLAGVYTDTQY

V gene: TRBV2
J gene: TRBJ1-6
CDR3 protein: ASSPDRTRTLH

V gene: TRBV10-2
J gene: TRBJ2-2
CDR3 protein: ASRLAGLLSGELF

V gene: TRBV24-1
J gene: TRBJ2-3
CDR3 protein: ATSDFGQGTDTQY

V gene: TRBV7-2
J gene: TRBJ2-7
CDR3 protein: ASSRQGFHEQY

V gene: TRBV4-3
J gene: TRBJ2-2
CDR3 protein: ASSQEAANTGELF

V gene: TRBV5-4
J gene: TRBJ2-5
CDR3 protein: ASSKGGSGASRETQY

V gene: TRBV5-1
J gene: TRBJ1-3
CDR3 protein: ASSLAPGTGNTIY